The 8 T cell receptor beta chains listed next were all sequenced from one sample in a study of blood T cells in healthy people across ages. Combining a sample-barcoded 5' primer with a J-beta primer mix, a second PCR ran for 7 to 11 cycles. MiXCR, applied by TCRdb to the 5' RACE reads, yields one record per CDR3 protein. The data show 850,000 to 1,100,000 distinct CDR3 sequences, around two fifths seen once. The specimen was blood. These receptor sequences come from a man aged 18 to 29 in good health.

This clonotype was seen ten or more times. This chain uses TRBV14 with TRBJ2-3; D is ambiguous. Trimming removed 1 base at V and 4 bases at J, with 12 bases between. CDR3 length equals 15 residues. In germline, CDR1 is SGHDN, CDR2 FVKESK. The CDR3 nucleotides are TGTGCCAGCAGCCAAGGGTTTGTTCAGGCAGATACGCAGTATTTT. It is translated as CASSQGFVQADTQYF. Combining the CDR3 with reference TRBV14 and TRBJ2-3 gives the whole variable domain EAGVTQFPSHSVIEKGQTVTLRCDPISGHDNLYWYRRVMGKEIKFLLHFVKESKQDESGMPNNRFLAERTGGTYSTLKVQPAELEDSGVYFCASSQGFVQADTQYFGPGTRLTVL.

This clonotype was seen a handful of times. CDR3 loop: CSVEGPGSKGTEAFF. For the CDR3, the DNA is TGCAGCGTTGAAGGTCCGGGCTCCAAGGGAACTGAAGCTTTCTTT. The V and J genes are TRBV29-1 and TRBJ1-1; D remains unclear. V was trimmed by 1 base and J by 5 bases, leaving 17 bases between them. Germline loops: CDR1 SQVTM, CDR2 ANQGSEA. CDR3 length equals 15 residues.

In its sample, this clonotype was seen a few times. The V and J genes are TRBV5-1 and TRBJ2-7; 9 nucleotides align to TRBD1. CDR3 length: 15 residues. V dropped 5 bases and J dropped 2; count of bases not matched to a gene: 8. Germline CDR1 is SGHRS and CDR2 is YFSETQ. CDR3 protein: CASRSDRGVTYEQYF. The CDR3 nucleotides read TGCGCCAGCAGGTCCGACAGGGGGGTTACCTACGAGCAGTACTTC.

Many counts were recorded for this clonotype. The chain recombines TRBV27 with TRBJ1-2; 7 bases match TRBD1. This CDR3 contains 16 residues. V gave up 2 bases and J gave up 3 bases; unmatched junction bases: 9. CDR1 is MNHEY and CDR2 is SMNVEV in the germline V gene (reference sequence). The CDR3 sequence is CASSLHAPQGHYGYTF. CDR3 sequence (DNA): TGTGCCAGCAGTTTACACGCCCCACAGGGGCACTATGGCTACACCTTC.

The chain carries TRBV20-1 and TRBJ2-7; perhaps TRBD2 as D (5 bases). The CDR3 loop spans 12 amino acids. In germline, CDR1 is DFQATT, CDR2 SNEGSKA (reference sequence). V gave up 3 bases and J gave up 7 bases, with 13 bases separating them. The CDR3 here is CSASEGYNEQYF. CDR3 nucleotides: TGCAGTGCTAGCGAGGGTTACAATGAGCAGTACTTC.

The chain combines TRBV28 with TRBJ2-7; 8 bases align to TRBD2. This CDR3 is built from 15 residues. V lost 6 bases and J lost 5; bases outside the gene matches: 12. Germline lookup yields CDR1 MDHEN and CDR2 SYDVKM. The DNA of the CDR3 is TGTGCCAGCAGGTTTGCGGGGGGTTCGACCCACGAGCAGTACTTC. Its protein is CASRFAGGSTHEQYF.

The chain employs TRBV6-5 and TRBJ2-1; 9 positions agree with TRBD2. Germline-derived CDR1 and CDR2 are MNHEY and SVGAGI. This CDR3 has 15 residues. The V segment lost 5 bases and the J segment 6 bases; nucleotides outside the gene matches: 8. DNA for the CDR3: TGTGCCAGCAGTGACCCGGGACTAGCCCTCAATGAGCAGTTCTTC. Amino acids: CASSDPGLALNEQFF.

The chain is built from TRBV11-1 and TRBJ2-3; tentatively, D is TRBD2 (7 bases). V was clipped by 5 bases and J by 1 base, with 16 bases between them. The CDR3 spans 16 residues. Germline assignment: CDR1 SGHAT and CDR2 FQDESV (reference sequence). As DNA, the CDR3 is TGTGCCAGCAGCCAAAACCCGCGGGGGCGCACAGATACGCAGTATTTT. This translates into CASSQNPRGRTDTQYF.